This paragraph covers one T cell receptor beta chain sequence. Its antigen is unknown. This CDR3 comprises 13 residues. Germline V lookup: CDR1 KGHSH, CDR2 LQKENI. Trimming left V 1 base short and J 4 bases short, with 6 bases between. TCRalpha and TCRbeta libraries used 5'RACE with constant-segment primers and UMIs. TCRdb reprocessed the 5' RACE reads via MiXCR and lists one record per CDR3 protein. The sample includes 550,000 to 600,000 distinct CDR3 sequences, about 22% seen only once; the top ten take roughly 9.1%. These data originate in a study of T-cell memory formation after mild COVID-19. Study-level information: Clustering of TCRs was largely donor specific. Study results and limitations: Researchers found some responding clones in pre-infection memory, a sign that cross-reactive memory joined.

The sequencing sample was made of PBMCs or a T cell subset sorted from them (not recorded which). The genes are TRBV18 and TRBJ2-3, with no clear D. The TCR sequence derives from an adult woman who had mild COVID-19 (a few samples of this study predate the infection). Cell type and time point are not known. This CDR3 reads CASSPHDPDTQYF. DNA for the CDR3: TGTGCCAGCTCACCACATGACCCAGATACGCAGTATTTT.